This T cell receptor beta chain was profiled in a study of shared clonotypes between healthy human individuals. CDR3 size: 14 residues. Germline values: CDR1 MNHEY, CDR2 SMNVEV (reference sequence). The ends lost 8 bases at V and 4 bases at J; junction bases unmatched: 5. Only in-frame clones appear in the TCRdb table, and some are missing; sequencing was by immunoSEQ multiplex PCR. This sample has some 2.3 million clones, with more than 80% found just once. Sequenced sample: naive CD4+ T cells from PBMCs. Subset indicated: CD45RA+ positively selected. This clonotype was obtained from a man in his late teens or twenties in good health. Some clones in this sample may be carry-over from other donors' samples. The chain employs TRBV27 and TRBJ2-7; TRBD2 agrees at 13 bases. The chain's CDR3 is CASWGLAGRYEQYF. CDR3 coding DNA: TGTGCCAGCTGGGGACTAGCGGGAAGGTACGAGCAGTACTTC.